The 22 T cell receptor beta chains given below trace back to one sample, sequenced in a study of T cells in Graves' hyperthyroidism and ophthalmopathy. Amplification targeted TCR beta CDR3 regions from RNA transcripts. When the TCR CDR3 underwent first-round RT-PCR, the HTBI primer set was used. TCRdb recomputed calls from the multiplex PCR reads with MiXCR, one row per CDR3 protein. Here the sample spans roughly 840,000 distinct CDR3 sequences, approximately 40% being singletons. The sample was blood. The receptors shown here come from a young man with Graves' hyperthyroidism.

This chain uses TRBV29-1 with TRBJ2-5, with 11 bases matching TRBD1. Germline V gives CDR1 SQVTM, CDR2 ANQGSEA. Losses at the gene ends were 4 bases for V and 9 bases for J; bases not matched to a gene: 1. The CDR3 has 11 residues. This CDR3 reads CSVVGQGAQYF. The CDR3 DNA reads TGCAGCGTTGTGGGACAGGGGGCCCAGTACTTC.

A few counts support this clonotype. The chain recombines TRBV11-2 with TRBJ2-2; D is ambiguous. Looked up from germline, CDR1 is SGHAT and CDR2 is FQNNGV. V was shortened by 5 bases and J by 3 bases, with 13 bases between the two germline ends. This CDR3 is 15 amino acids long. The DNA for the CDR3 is TGTGCCAGCAGCCCGAGACCGGGCGACACCGGGGAGCTGTTTTTT. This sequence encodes CASSPRPGDTGELFF.

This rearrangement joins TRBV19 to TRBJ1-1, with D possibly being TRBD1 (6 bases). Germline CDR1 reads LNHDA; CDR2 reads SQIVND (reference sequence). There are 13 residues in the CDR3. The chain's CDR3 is CASESQGGTEAFF. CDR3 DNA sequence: TGTGCTAGCGAATCACAGGGCGGCACTGAAGCTTTCTTT.

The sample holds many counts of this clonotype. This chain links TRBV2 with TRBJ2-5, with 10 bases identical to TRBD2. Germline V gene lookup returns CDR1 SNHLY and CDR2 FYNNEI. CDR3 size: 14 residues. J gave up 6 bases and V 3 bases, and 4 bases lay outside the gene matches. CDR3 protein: CASSDTSGTQTQYF. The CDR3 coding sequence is TGTGCCAGCAGTGACACTAGCGGGACGCAGACCCAGTACTTC.

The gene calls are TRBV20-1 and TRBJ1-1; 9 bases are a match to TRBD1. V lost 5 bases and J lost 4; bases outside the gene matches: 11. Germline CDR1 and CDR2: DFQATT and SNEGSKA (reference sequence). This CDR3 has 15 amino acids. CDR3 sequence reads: CSAENRDRVATEAFF. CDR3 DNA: TGCAGTGCTGAGAACCGGGACAGGGTGGCCACTGAAGCTTTCTTT.

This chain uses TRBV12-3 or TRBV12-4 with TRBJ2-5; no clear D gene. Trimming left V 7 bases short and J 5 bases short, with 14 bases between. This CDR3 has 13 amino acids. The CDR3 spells CASTPAWAETQYF. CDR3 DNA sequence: TGTGCCAGCACTCCCGCCTGGGCGGAGACCCAGTACTTC.

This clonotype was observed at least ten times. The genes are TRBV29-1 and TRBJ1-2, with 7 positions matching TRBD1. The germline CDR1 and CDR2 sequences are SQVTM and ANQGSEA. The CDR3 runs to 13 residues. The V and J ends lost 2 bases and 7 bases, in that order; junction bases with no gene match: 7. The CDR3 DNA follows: TGCAGCGTTGAAAGACAGGGAGGCTTTGGCTACACCTTC. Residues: CSVERQGGFGYTF.

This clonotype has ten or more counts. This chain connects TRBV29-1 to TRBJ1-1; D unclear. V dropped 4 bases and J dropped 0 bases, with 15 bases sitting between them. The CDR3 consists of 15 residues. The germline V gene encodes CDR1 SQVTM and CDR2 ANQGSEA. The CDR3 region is CSVGAVGVLNTEAFF. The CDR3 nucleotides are TGCAGCGTTGGAGCTGTTGGGGTTTTGAACACTGAAGCTTTCTTT.

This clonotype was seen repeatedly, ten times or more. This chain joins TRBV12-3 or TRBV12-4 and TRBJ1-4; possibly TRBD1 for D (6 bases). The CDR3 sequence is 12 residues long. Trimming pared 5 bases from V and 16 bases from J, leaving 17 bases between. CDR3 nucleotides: TGTGCCAGCAGTACCTCCGGGACAATCGAGTTTTTT. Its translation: CASSTSGTIEFF.

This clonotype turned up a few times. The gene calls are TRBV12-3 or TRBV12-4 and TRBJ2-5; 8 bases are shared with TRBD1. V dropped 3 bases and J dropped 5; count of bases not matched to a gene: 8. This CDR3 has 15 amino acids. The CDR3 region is CASSLEAGGRETQYF. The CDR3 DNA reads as TGTGCCAGCAGTTTGGAAGCAGGGGGCAGGGAGACCCAGTACTTC.

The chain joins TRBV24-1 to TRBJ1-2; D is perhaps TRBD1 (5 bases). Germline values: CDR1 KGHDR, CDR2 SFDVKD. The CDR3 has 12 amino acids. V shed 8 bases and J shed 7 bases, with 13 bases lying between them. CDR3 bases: TGTGCCACCAACGATCCAGGGTCTGGCTACACCTTC. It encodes CATNDPGSGYTF.

The CDR3 reads CASRRWTDMNTEAFF. The CDR3 region has the DNA TGTGCCAGCAGACGCTGGACAGATATGAACACTGAAGCTTTCTTT. The chain carries TRBV6-5 and TRBJ1-1; a possible D gene is TRBD1 (6 bases). Germline V gene data show CDR1 as MNHEY and CDR2 as SVGAGI. CDR3 length: 15 residues. V was trimmed by 6 bases and J by 0 bases, leaving 14 bases between them.

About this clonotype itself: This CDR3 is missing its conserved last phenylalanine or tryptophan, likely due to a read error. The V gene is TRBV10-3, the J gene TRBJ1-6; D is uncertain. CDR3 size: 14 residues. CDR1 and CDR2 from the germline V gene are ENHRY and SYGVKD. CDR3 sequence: CASSPAPPNSPLHL. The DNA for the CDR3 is TGTGCCAGCAGTCCGGCTCCGCCAAATTCACCCCTCCACCTT.

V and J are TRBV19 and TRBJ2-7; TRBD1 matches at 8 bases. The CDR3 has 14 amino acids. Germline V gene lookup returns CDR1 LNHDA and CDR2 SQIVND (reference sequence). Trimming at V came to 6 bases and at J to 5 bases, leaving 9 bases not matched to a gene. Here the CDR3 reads CASSTAGGRDEQYF. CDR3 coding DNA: TGTGCCAGTAGCACTGCAGGGGGCCGGGACGAGCAGTACTTC.

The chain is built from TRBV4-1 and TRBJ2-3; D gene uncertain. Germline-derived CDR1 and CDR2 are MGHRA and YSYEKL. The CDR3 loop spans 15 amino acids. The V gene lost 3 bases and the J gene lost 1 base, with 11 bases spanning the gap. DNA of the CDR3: TGCGCCAGCAGCCACTTTGTCGAACGCACAGATACGCAGTATTTT. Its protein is CASSHFVERTDTQYF.

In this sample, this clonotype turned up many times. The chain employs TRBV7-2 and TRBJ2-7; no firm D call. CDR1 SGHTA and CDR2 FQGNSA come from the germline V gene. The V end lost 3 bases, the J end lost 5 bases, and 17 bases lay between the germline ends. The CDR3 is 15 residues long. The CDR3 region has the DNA TGTGCCAGCAGCTTGTCTCCGGACCCGGACCACGAGCAGTACTTC. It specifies CASSLSPDPDHEQYF.

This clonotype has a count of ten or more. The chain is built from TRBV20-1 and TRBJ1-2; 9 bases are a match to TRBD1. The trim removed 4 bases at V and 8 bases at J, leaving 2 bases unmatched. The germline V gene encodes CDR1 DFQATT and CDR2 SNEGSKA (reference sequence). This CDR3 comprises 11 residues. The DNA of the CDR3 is TGCAGTGCTACCGGGACAGGGGGCTACACCTTC. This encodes CSATGTGGYTF.

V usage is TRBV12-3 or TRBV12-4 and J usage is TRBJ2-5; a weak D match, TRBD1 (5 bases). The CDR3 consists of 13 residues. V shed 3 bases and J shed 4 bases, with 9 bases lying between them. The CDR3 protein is CASSFREGETQYF. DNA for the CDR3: TGTGCCAGCAGTTTCAGGGAAGGAGAGACCCAGTACTTC.

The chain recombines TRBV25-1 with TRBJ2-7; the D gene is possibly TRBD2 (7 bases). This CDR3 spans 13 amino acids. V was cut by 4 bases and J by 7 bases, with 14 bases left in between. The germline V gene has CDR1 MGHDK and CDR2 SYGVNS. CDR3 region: CASSGRGAGEQYF. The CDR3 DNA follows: TGTGCCAGCAGTGGTCGGGGGGCGGGTGAGCAGTACTTC.

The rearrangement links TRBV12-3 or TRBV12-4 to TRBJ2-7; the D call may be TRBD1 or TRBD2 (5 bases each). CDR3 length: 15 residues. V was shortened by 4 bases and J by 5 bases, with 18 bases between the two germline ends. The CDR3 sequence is CASSYPGTAADEQYF. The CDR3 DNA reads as TGTGCCAGCAGTTACCCCGGGACGGCGGCGGACGAGCAGTACTTC.

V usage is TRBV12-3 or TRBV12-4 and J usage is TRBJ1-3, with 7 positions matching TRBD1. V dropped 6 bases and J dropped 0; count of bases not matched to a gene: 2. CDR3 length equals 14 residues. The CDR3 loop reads CASRQGVSGNTIYF. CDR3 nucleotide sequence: TGTGCCAGCAGGCAGGGGGTCTCTGGAAACACCATATATTTT.

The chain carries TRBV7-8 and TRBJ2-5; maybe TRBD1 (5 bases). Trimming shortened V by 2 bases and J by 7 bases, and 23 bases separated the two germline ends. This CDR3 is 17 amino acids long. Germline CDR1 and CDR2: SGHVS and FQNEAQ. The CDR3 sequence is CASSLSFEAGKRGTQYF. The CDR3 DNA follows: TGTGCCAGCAGCTTATCGTTTGAGGCAGGGAAGAGAGGGACCCAGTACTTC.